These T cell receptor beta chains were read from a single sample in a study of blood T cell repertoires in COVID-19. TCRdb keeps only in-frame clones here, not all; method: immunoSEQ multiplex PCR. Of a few hundred thousand clones listed, 89% are singletons. The sequencing sample was made of peripheral blood. Receptors originate from a woman aged 55-70 years with acute or convalescent COVID-19. Each CDR3 is given with its conserved first and last residue. Fields, in order: clone size, J gene, V gene, D gene, CDR3 protein, CDR3 DNA. A D gene is named only where the DNA matches it firmly. Some rows have no size entry. The others give once, few or many, or a class for an expanded clone.

>once|TRBJ1-2|TRBV5-1|-
CASSLAGGGPRDAYGYTF
TGCGCCAGCAGCTTGGCGGGCGGGGGGCCGCGGGATGCCTATGGCTACACCTTC
>-|TRBJ1-1|TRBV30|TRBD1
CAWSETGGTEAFF
TGTGCCTGGAGCGAGACAGGGGGAACTGAAGCTTTCTTT
>-|TRBJ2-1|TRBV24-1|-
CATSDSGNREQFF
TGTGCCACCAGTGATTCAGGGAATCGGGAGCAGTTCTTC
>-|TRBJ2-7|TRBV6-5|TRBD2
CASSAGGGNEQYF
TGTGCCAGCTCCGCGGGAGGGGGAAACGAGCAGTACTTC
>-|TRBJ1-4|TRBV7-2|TRBD1
CASSYRGLGNEKLFF
TGTGCCAGCAGCTATAGGGGGCTAGGGAATGAAAAACTGTTTTTT
>-|TRBJ1-2|TRBV28|-
CASSFVRGNGYGYTF
TGTGCCAGCAGTTTCGTTCGGGGGAATGGCTATGGCTACACCTTC
>once|TRBJ1-4|TRBV5-6|-
CASSSPGLTNEKLFF
TGTGCCAGCAGCTCCCCGGGACTGACTAATGAAAAACTGTTTTTT
>-|TRBJ2-1|TRBV7-3|TRBD2
CASSHGGLAGRGEQFF
TGTGCCAGCAGCCACGGGGGACTAGCGGGGCGGGGAGAGCAGTTCTTC
>-|TRBJ1-5|TRBV19|-
CASSTGHGANQPQHF
TGTGCCAGTAGTACCGGCCATGGGGCCAATCAGCCCCAGCATTTT
>-|TRBJ2-5|TRBV5-4|TRBD2
CASSLAGGAKTQYF
TGTGCCAGCAGCTTGGCGGGAGGAGCAAAGACCCAGTACTTC
>-|TRBJ1-2|TRBV7-9|-
CASSLQGTEHGYTF
TGTGCCAGCAGCTTACAGGGTACTGAGCATGGCTACACCTTC
>-|TRBJ2-5|TRBV9|-
CASSVGQAYQETQYF
TGTGCCAGCAGCGTAGGACAGGCGTACCAAGAGACCCAGTACTTC
>-|TRBJ1-3|TRBV18|-
CASSPPVRGSGNTIYF
TGTGCCAGCTCACCACCGGTCAGAGGCTCTGGAAACACCATATATTTT
>-|TRBJ1-5|TRBV6-2/TRBV6-3|TRBD1
CASSYERDRGYSNQPQHF
TGTGCCAGCAGTTACGAACGGGACAGGGGTTATAGCAATCAGCCCCAGCATTTT
>-|TRBJ1-2|TRBV4-2|TRBD1
CASSQVRGGTGAALGGYTF
TGTGCCAGCAGCCAAGTACGAGGGGGGACAGGGGCCGCTTTAGGTGGCTACACCTTC
>-|TRBJ2-7|TRBV4-3|-
CASSQVDTPYEQYF
TGCGCCAGCAGCCAAGTAGACACCCCTTACGAGCAGTACTTC
>-|TRBJ1-4|TRBV28|-
CASSLHRGGREKLFF
TGTGCCAGCAGTTTACACCGGGGAGGGCGGGAAAAACTGTTTTTT
>-|TRBJ2-4|TRBV5-1|-
CASSSSVEGKNIQYF
TGCGCCAGCAGCTCCTCTGTGGAGGGCAAAAACATTCAGTACTTC
>-|TRBJ1-2|TRBV7-9|-
CASSSTGRVGYTF
TGTGCCAGCAGCTCCACAGGGAGAGTTGGCTACACCTTC
>-|TRBJ1-1|TRBV10-3|TRBD1
CATSPGQGRFEAFF
TGTGCCACCTCCCCGGGACAGGGGCGATTTGAAGCTTTCTTT
>-|TRBJ1-2|TRBV5-1|TRBD1
CASSLDREPGYTF
TGCGCCAGCAGCTTAGACAGGGAACCTGGCTACACCTTC
>-|TRBJ2-7|TRBV7-3|-
CASSFWSSSYEQYF
TGTGCCAGCAGCTTTTGGTCGAGCTCCTACGAGCAGTACTTC
>-|TRBJ1-5|TRBV19|-
CASSIRGADSNQPQHF
TGTGCCAGTAGTATACGGGGGGCTGATAGCAATCAGCCCCAGCATTTT
>-|TRBJ2-7|TRBV4-2|TRBD2
CASSQVGGGGSYEQYF
TGTGCCAGCAGCCAAGTCGGCGGGGGGGGTTCCTACGAGCAGTACTTC
>-|TRBJ1-2|TRBV6-5|-
CASSNGRVGGYTF
TGTGCCAGCAGTAACGGCCGAGTCGGGGGCTACACCTTC
>once|TRBJ2-7|TRBV7-8|TRBD1
CASSLAGGFRWGEQYF
TGTGCCAGCAGCTTAGCAGGGGGCTTCCGCTGGGGAGAGCAGTACTTC
>-|TRBJ2-7|TRBV5-4|-
CASSYTQGTTYYEQYF
TGTGCCAGCAGCTACACGCAGGGGACTACTTACTACGAGCAGTACTTC
>once|TRBJ2-2|TRBV30|TRBD2
CAWRRTSGANTGELFF
TGTGCCTGGAGAAGGACTAGCGGGGCGAACACCGGGGAGCTGTTTTTT
>-|TRBJ1-2|TRBV28|TRBD1
CASSSGGRGYTF
TGTGCCAGCAGTTCAGGGGGCAGAGGCTACACCTTC
>few|TRBJ2-5|TRBV29-1|TRBD2
CSVTTVASGRETQYF
TGCAGCGTGACTACCGTCGCTAGCGGGAGGGAGACCCAGTACTTC
>-|TRBJ1-1|TRBV6-4|-
CASKREEFSTEAFF
TGTGCCAGCAAAAGGGAGGAGTTCAGCACTGAAGCTTTCTTT
>-|TRBJ1-5|TRBV10-3|TRBD1
CAISESGGQGFNQPQHF
TGTGCCATCAGTGAGTCGGGAGGACAGGGGTTCAATCAGCCCCAGCATTTT
>many|TRBJ1-1|TRBV4-3|TRBD1
CASSQLVTGDTEAFF
TGCGCCAGCAGCCAACTCGTGACAGGGGACACTGAAGCTTTCTTT
>-|TRBJ1-2|TRBV5-1|TRBD1
CASRAGTGLNGYTF
TGCGCCAGCAGGGCCGGGACAGGGTTAAATGGCTACACCTTC
>-|TRBJ2-3|TRBV28|TRBD1
CASSLWDRRRVGDTQYF
TGTGCCAGCAGTCTATGGGACAGGAGGAGGGTAGGAGATACGCAGTATTTT
>-|TRBJ1-2|TRBV12-5|TRBD1
CASGLNRGGSGYGYTF
TGTGCTAGTGGTTTGAACAGGGGAGGCAGCGGATATGGCTACACCTTC
>-|TRBJ2-2|TRBV7-3|TRBD2
CASSLMGLAGTGELFF
TGTGCCAGCAGCTTAATGGGACTAGCGGGCACCGGGGAGCTGTTTTTT
>-|TRBJ2-2|TRBV7-3|TRBD1
CASSLHPGQGDRSGELFF
TGTGCCAGCAGCTTACACCCGGGACAGGGTGATCGGTCCGGGGAGCTGTTTTTT
>-|TRBJ2-7|TRBV5-3|-
CARSQDYGRREQYF
TGTGCCAGAAGCCAGGACTATGGGAGGAGGGAGCAGTACTTC
>-|TRBJ2-3|TRBV5-4|TRBD2
CASSLAGATDTQYF
TGTGCCAGCAGCTTAGCGGGGGCGACAGATACGCAGTATTTT
>-|TRBJ1-2|TRBV27|-
CASSLSGANYGYTF
TGTGCCAGCAGTTTATCAGGGGCGAACTATGGCTACACCTTC
>-|TRBJ1-4|TRBV7-9|TRBD1
CASRITGGWNEKLFF
TGTGCCAGCAGAATTACAGGGGGTTGGAATGAAAAACTGTTTTTT
>-|TRBJ2-3|TRBV11-2|TRBD2
CASSSWGGGGADTQYF
TGTGCCAGCAGCTCATGGGGCGGGGGGGGCGCAGATACGCAGTATTTT
>-|TRBJ2-3|TRBV4-2|TRBD2
CASSQEGAGGDTQYF
TGTGCCAGCAGCCAAGAGGGGGCGGGGGGAGATACGCAGTATTTT
>-|TRBJ1-2|TRBV6-1|-
CASSEGPGRGYTF
TGTGCCAGCAGTGAAGGGCCGGGTAGGGGCTACACCTTC
>-|TRBJ1-2|TRBV11-2|-
CASSFTDGKFYGYTF
TGTGCCAGCAGCTTCACCGACGGGAAATTTTATGGCTACACCTTC
>-|TRBJ2-3|TRBV24-1|-
CATSDLRQSTDTQYF
TGTGCCACCAGTGATCTCCGACAAAGCACAGATACGCAGTATTTT
>-|TRBJ1-2|TRBV27|TRBD1
CASSRGTGRSGYTF
TGTGCCAGCAGTCGGGGGACAGGGAGGAGTGGCTACACCTTC
>-|TRBJ1-2|TRBV5-5|-
CASSQGTPSTYGYTF
TGTGCCAGCAGTCAGGGTACACCTTCTACCTATGGCTACACCTTC
>-|TRBJ1-2|TRBV27|-
CASSLVSGSAGYDYTF
TGTGCCAGCAGTTTAGTGAGCGGCTCGGCGGGCTATGACTACACCTTC
>-|TRBJ1-2|TRBV29-1|TRBD1
CSVYRGPTYGYTF
TGCAGCGTTTACAGGGGCCCTACCTATGGCTACACCTTC
>-|TRBJ2-3|TRBV10-3|TRBD2
CAISNLAGGNTDTQYF
TGTGCCATCAGCAACCTAGCGGGGGGGAACACAGATACGCAGTATTTT
>-|TRBJ2-1|TRBV9|-
CASSADGLLVDEQFF
TGTGCCAGCAGCGCGGACGGACTACTGGTGGATGAGCAGTTCTTC
>-|TRBJ1-1|TRBV6-5|TRBD1
CASSPTTGLNTEAFF
TGTGCCAGCAGTCCTACGACAGGGCTGAACACTGAAGCTTTCTTT
>-|TRBJ2-7|TRBV10-3|-
CAISTGLPSYEQYF
TGTGCCATCAGTACAGGACTACCTTCCTACGAGCAGTACTTC